This is a list of T cell receptor beta chains from one sample in a study of immune cell composition in non-small cell lung cancer. The protocol was immunoSEQ multiplex PCR, while the TCRdb copy is restricted to in-frame clones and leaves out a portion. Of under 4,000 clones listed, 65% to 80% are singletons. The sequenced sample was non-adjacent lung tissue. The source is a human donor with non-small cell lung cancer. CDR3s include the opening cysteine and the closing phenylalanine or tryptophan. A D gene is named only where the DNA matches it firmly. Where a row states a size, it is once, few, many or the class of an expanded clone; other rows omit it.

V gene: TRBV5-8; D gene: -; J gene: TRBJ2-1; clone size: -; CDR3 DNA: TGTGCCAGCAGCTTGTCAGGGATTCGTTACAATGAGCAGTTCTTC; CDR3 protein: CASSLSGIRYNEQFF
V gene: TRBV28; D gene: TRBD2; J gene: TRBJ2-3; clone size: -; CDR3 DNA: TGTGCCAGCAGTTTAGCGGGACTAGCGGGAGTAATGGGTACGCAGTATTTT; CDR3 protein: CASSLAGLAGVMGTQYF
V gene: TRBV11-3; D gene: -; J gene: TRBJ2-5; clone size: few; CDR3 DNA: TGTGCCAGCAGCTTAGGTGCGGGTGGGGGAGAGACCCAGTACTTC; CDR3 protein: CASSLGAGGGETQYF
V gene: TRBV27; D gene: -; J gene: TRBJ2-3; clone size: -; CDR3 DNA: TGTGCCAGCAGCAATCCGGGACCGACAGATACGCAGTATTTT; CDR3 protein: CASSNPGPTDTQYF
V gene: TRBV30; D gene: TRBD2; J gene: TRBJ2-3; clone size: -; CDR3 DNA: TGTGCCTGGAGTGGACTAGCTACTAGCACAGATACGCAGTATTTT; CDR3 protein: CAWSGLATSTDTQYF
V gene: TRBV10-3; D gene: -; J gene: TRBJ2-2; clone size: -; CDR3 DNA: TGTGCCATCAGTGAGTCAGGGACAAACACCGGGGAGCTGTTTTTT; CDR3 protein: CAISESGTNTGELFF
V gene: TRBV19; D gene: -; J gene: TRBJ1-5; clone size: -; CDR3 DNA: TGTGCCAGTACAGGGGTAAACTCTCAGCCCCAGCATTTT; CDR3 protein: CASTGVNSQPQHF
V gene: TRBV20-1; D gene: TRBD1; J gene: TRBJ2-1; clone size: -; CDR3 DNA: TGCAGTGCTAGCAGGGGGACGATCTTC; CDR3 protein: CSASRGTIF
V gene: TRBV13; D gene: TRBD2; J gene: TRBJ2-3; clone size: -; CDR3 DNA: TGTGCCAGCAGCTTAGGACTAGCGGGAGGAAATACAGATACGCAGTATTTT; CDR3 protein: CASSLGLAGGNTDTQYF
V gene: TRBV2; D gene: -; J gene: TRBJ2-7; clone size: -; CDR3 DNA: TGTGCCAGCAAAGGTCTAGATTCCTACGAGCAGTACTTC; CDR3 protein: CASKGLDSYEQYF
V gene: TRBV19; D gene: -; J gene: TRBJ2-2; clone size: few; CDR3 DNA: TGTGCCAGTAGTGTATCCCAGTCCCAGCCTTTGAGCGGGGAGCTGTTTTTT; CDR3 protein: CASSVSQSQPLSGELFF
V gene: TRBV4-1; D gene: TRBD2; J gene: TRBJ2-2; clone size: -; CDR3 DNA: TGCGCCAGCAGCCCCACGCCGGGCGGGAGTTCGGGCGGGGAGCTGTTTTTT; CDR3 protein: CASSPTPGGSSGGELFF
V gene: TRBV19; D gene: TRBD1; J gene: TRBJ2-7; clone size: -; CDR3 DNA: TGTGCCAGTACCCCGACAGGGGGCATTTACGAGCAGTACTTC; CDR3 protein: CASTPTGGIYEQYF
V gene: TRBV27; D gene: TRBD1; J gene: TRBJ1-2; clone size: -; CDR3 DNA: TGTGCCAGCAGTCTAGACAGGGGGCGGGGGGTTGGAGTCCATGGCTACACCTTC; CDR3 protein: CASSLDRGRGVGVHGYTF
V gene: TRBV5-1; D gene: -; J gene: TRBJ2-7; clone size: large; CDR3 DNA: TGCGCCAGCAGCTTAACACAGGAGATGGCCTACGAGCAGTACTTC; CDR3 protein: CASSLTQEMAYEQYF
V gene: TRBV4-2; D gene: TRBD2; J gene: TRBJ2-3; clone size: -; CDR3 DNA: TGTGCCAGCAGCGAGAGCGGGAGCGGTAGCACAGATACGCAGTATTTT; CDR3 protein: CASSESGSGSTDTQYF
V gene: TRBV5-6; D gene: TRBD1; J gene: TRBJ1-1; clone size: -; CDR3 DNA: TGTGCCAGCAGCTTGGTGGTCGTGACAGGGGGCACTGAAGCTTTCTTT; CDR3 protein: CASSLVVVTGGTEAFF
V gene: TRBV5-1; D gene: -; J gene: TRBJ1-3; clone size: -; CDR3 DNA: TGCGCCAGCAGCGCCTCTCCCCTCCAGGAATTGTCTGGAAACACCATATATTTT; CDR3 protein: CASSASPLQELSGNTIYF
V gene: TRBV5-4; D gene: -; J gene: TRBJ2-5; clone size: -; CDR3 DNA: TGTGCCAGCAGCTTGGTCGGGGGCCAAGAGACCCAGTACTTC; CDR3 protein: CASSLVGGQETQYF
V gene: TRBV6-6; D gene: -; J gene: TRBJ2-1; clone size: -; CDR3 DNA: TGTGCCAGCAGCCTACTAGGCAATGAGCAGTTCTTC; CDR3 protein: CASSLLGNEQFF
V gene: TRBV18; D gene: -; J gene: TRBJ1-2; clone size: few; CDR3 DNA: TGTGCCAGCTCACCACGGGGGAGTGATGGCTACACCTTC; CDR3 protein: CASSPRGSDGYTF
V gene: TRBV5-6; D gene: -; J gene: TRBJ2-7; clone size: -; CDR3 DNA: TGTGCCAGCAGCCCTCCGGGACACATCTACGAGCAGTACTTC; CDR3 protein: CASSPPGHIYEQYF
V gene: TRBV7-9; D gene: TRBD1; J gene: TRBJ1-4; clone size: -; CDR3 DNA: TGTGCCAGCAGCTTCTCACAGGGGCGGGGTGAAAAACTGTTTTTT; CDR3 protein: CASSFSQGRGEKLFF
V gene: TRBV28; D gene: -; J gene: TRBJ2-5; clone size: -; CDR3 DNA: TGTGCCAGCAGTCTAGGACAGACAGCCCAAGAGACCCAGTACTTC; CDR3 protein: CASSLGQTAQETQYF
V gene: TRBV27; D gene: -; J gene: TRBJ1-1; clone size: -; CDR3 DNA: TGTGCCACCAAAAACCCTTACGCTACTGAAGCTTTCTTT; CDR3 protein: CATKNPYATEAFF
V gene: TRBV4-1; D gene: -; J gene: TRBJ1-3; clone size: -; CDR3 DNA: TGCGCCAGCAGCTCCGAGCCCTCCTCTGGAAACACCATATATTTT; CDR3 protein: CASSSEPSSGNTIYF
V gene: TRBV6-5; D gene: -; J gene: TRBJ1-4; clone size: -; CDR3 DNA: TGTGCCAGCAGAAGGGACGGAACTAATGAAAAACTGTTTTTT; CDR3 protein: CASRRDGTNEKLFF
V gene: TRBV4-3; D gene: TRBD2; J gene: TRBJ2-1; clone size: few; CDR3 DNA: TGCGCCAGCAGCGCTAGCGGGAGGGCCCCCAATGAGCAGTTCTTC; CDR3 protein: CASSASGRAPNEQFF
V gene: TRBV5-6; D gene: -; J gene: TRBJ2-1; clone size: -; CDR3 DNA: TGTGCCAGCAGCTCCGGGACTGTATACTACAATGAGCAGTTCTTC; CDR3 protein: CASSSGTVYYNEQFF
V gene: TRBV28; D gene: -; J gene: TRBJ2-3; clone size: -; CDR3 DNA: TGTGCCAGCAGTTCAAACCCCGGACTCGGCCGCACAGATACGCAGTATTTT; CDR3 protein: CASSSNPGLGRTDTQYF
V gene: TRBV19; D gene: -; J gene: TRBJ2-7; clone size: -; CDR3 DNA: TGTGCCAGTAGTCTCTCCCTCGGAAGCCCTTCCTACGAGCAGTACTTC; CDR3 protein: CASSLSLGSPSYEQYF
V gene: TRBV7-2; D gene: -; J gene: TRBJ2-1; clone size: -; CDR3 DNA: TGTGCCAGCAGCCCATCACTAGCAGGTTCAGGGCAGTTCTTC; CDR3 protein: CASSPSLAGSGQFF
V gene: TRBV5-6; D gene: -; J gene: TRBJ2-7; clone size: -; CDR3 DNA: TGTGCCAGCAGCCCGGGACCCCCCGGCGAGCAGTACTTC; CDR3 protein: CASSPGPPGEQYF
V gene: TRBV2; D gene: -; J gene: TRBJ2-1; clone size: -; CDR3 DNA: TGTGCCAGCAGTACACCCGGGACTTACGATAATGAGCAGTTCTTC; CDR3 protein: CASSTPGTYDNEQFF
V gene: TRBV19; D gene: -; J gene: TRBJ1-3; clone size: -; CDR3 DNA: TGTGCCAGTAGTAGTACAGGGTCGGACACCATATATTTT; CDR3 protein: CASSSTGSDTIYF
V gene: TRBV11-2; D gene: -; J gene: TRBJ1-5; clone size: once; CDR3 DNA: TGTGCCAGCAGCCTAGGCGACAGGCAGCCCCAGCATTTT; CDR3 protein: CASSLGDRQPQHF
V gene: TRBV10-2; D gene: TRBD1; J gene: TRBJ1-5; clone size: few; CDR3 DNA: TGCGCCAGCAGTGACCGCTACTACAGGGGTGAGGGGCCCCAGCATTTT; CDR3 protein: CASSDRYYRGEGPQHF
V gene: TRBV7-3; D gene: -; J gene: TRBJ2-2; clone size: -; CDR3 DNA: TGTGCCAGCAGCTTTAACGCCGGGGAGCTGTTTTTT; CDR3 protein: CASSFNAGELFF
V gene: TRBV7-9; D gene: -; J gene: TRBJ1-3; clone size: -; CDR3 DNA: TGTGCCAGCAGCTTAGCGCCAGGGGCAGGAAACACCATATATTTT; CDR3 protein: CASSLAPGAGNTIYF
V gene: TRBV19; D gene: -; J gene: TRBJ2-1; clone size: -; CDR3 DNA: TGTGCCAGTAGTATGGGCGGAGGGGAGCAGTTCTTC; CDR3 protein: CASSMGGGEQFF
V gene: TRBV4-3; D gene: TRBD2; J gene: TRBJ2-2; clone size: once; CDR3 DNA: TGCGCCAGCTCGACTAGCGGGAACACCGGGGAGCTGTTTTTT; CDR3 protein: CASSTSGNTGELFF
V gene: TRBV4-3; D gene: -; J gene: TRBJ2-1; clone size: -; CDR3 DNA: TGCGCCAGCAGCCACGGACCCGGGAATGAGCAGTTCTTC; CDR3 protein: CASSHGPGNEQFF